This T cell receptor beta chain is drawn from a study of T cells after posttransplantation cyclophosphamide. Worth noting for this clone: Antigen specificity is unknown.

Study-wide points: Skin or GI-infiltrating T cells shared few TRB sequences with blood.

The CDR3 has 15 amino acids. Germline lookup yields CDR1 SGDLS and CDR2 YYNGEE. V lost 0 bases and J lost 5, with 15 bases in between. This table comes from immunoSEQ multiplex PCR, and its TCRdb copy is limited to in-frame clones, with some not included. The repertoire consists of fewer than 8,500 clones, with around four fifths occurring once and the leading ten covering about 30%. Busulfan-fludarabine conditioning, marrow transplant, and cyclophosphamide on days +3 and +4 were administered. The sequencing here drew on CD8+ T cells sorted from PBMCs, taken around 1,500 days after allogeneic stem cell transplant with posttransplant cyclophosphamide. This TCR was recovered from a female patient aged 50-59 years who received an allogeneic stem cell transplant from a related donor, was CMV-positive, and had no GVHD. Some T cells may trace back to the graft donor. The chain combines TRBV9 with TRBJ2-7; the D gene is possibly TRBD1 (7 bases). In DNA form, the CDR3 reads TGTGCCAGCAGCGTAGAGGGGGCGGCGGGGAACGAGCAGTACTTC. Translation: CASSVEGAAGNEQYF.